These 29 T cell receptor beta chains share one sample of origin, sequenced in a study of cytomegalovirus exposure and HLA in healthy donors. PCR amplification relied on 60 Vbeta primers (plus 13 Jbeta primers). Repertoires were generated with immunoSEQ multiplex PCR, while TCRdb's copy carries only in-frame clones and drops some. Of 150,000 to 200,000 clones listed, about 80% are singletons. Sequencing was done on a sample of PBMCs. The receptors were sampled from a woman between 18 and 29 years old in good health and CMV-seropositive.

The chain employs TRBV7-2 and TRBJ2-1, with TRBD2 identical over 7 bases. The CDR3 spans 14 residues. Looked up from germline, CDR1 is SGHTA and CDR2 is FQGNSA. V shed 5 bases and J 3 bases; nucleotides not matched to a gene: 4. This CDR3 is CASSGAGDYNEQFF. Written as DNA, the CDR3 is TGTGCCAGCAGCGGGGCGGGGGACTACAATGAGCAGTTCTTC.

The gene calls are TRBV19 and TRBJ1-2, with 7 bases identical to TRBD1. The CDR3 extends over 16 amino acids. V was clipped by 5 bases and J by 4 bases; unmatched bases: 13. In germline, CDR1 is LNHDA, CDR2 SQIVND (reference sequence). CDR3 coding DNA: TGTGCCAGTAGTGTTTCGGGACAGTCCTCAGGCTATGGCTACACCTTC. Protein product: CASSVSGQSSGYGYTF.

The chain employs TRBV30 and TRBJ1-2; D remains unclear. With 5 bases removed from V and 4 bases from J, the gap between germline ends came to 8 bases. Germline loops: CDR1 GTSNPN, CDR2 SVGIG (reference sequence). The CDR3 runs to 11 residues. The CDR3 coding sequence is TGTGCCTGGGGGAGAAGCTATGGCTACACCTTC. Translated, it gives CAWGRSYGYTF.

The chain combines TRBV27 with TRBJ2-7, with 12 nucleotides matching TRBD1. This CDR3 comprises 15 residues. The trim removed 5 bases at V and 3 bases at J, leaving 5 bases unmatched. In germline, CDR1 is MNHEY, CDR2 SMNVEV (reference sequence). The CDR3, as DNA: TGTGCCAGCAGTCAGGGACAGGGGGCGGTCTACGAGCAGTACTTC. Translation gives CASSQGQGAVYEQYF.

The genes are TRBV27 and TRBJ2-3; D might be TRBD2 (6 bases). The CDR3 length is 13 residues. V was pared by 7 bases and J by 8 bases, with 16 bases between. Germline V gene lookup returns CDR1 MNHEY and CDR2 SMNVEV (reference sequence). CDR3 DNA sequence: TGTGCCAGCACGGGACTTCCCCGGGGTACGCAGTATTTT. Its translation is CASTGLPRGTQYF.

The genes are TRBV19 and TRBJ1-6; possible D gene TRBD1, 6 bases. The V and J ends lost 3 bases and 9 bases respectively, with 24 bases between them. Germline CDR1 reads LNHDA; CDR2 reads SQIVND (reference sequence). The CDR3 loop spans 18 amino acids. Here the CDR3 DNA reads TGTGCCAGTAGTATTATCTTCGATCGGCAGGGGACGGGTTCACCCCTCCACTTT. The encoded protein is CASSIIFDRQGTGSPLHF.

The J gene is TRBJ2-3, the V gene TRBV4-1, with D maybe TRBD1 (6 bases). Germline loops: CDR1 MGHRA, CDR2 YSYEKL. V gave up 3 bases and J gave up 3 bases, with 13 bases separating them. The CDR3 spans 15 residues. The CDR3 region is CASSQGRGGTDTQYF. DNA for the CDR3: TGCGCCAGCAGCCAGGGCAGGGGCGGGACAGATACGCAGTATTTT.

The chain joins TRBV7-8 to TRBJ2-7; 7 nucleotides align to TRBD1. The V gene's germline CDR1 is SGHVS and CDR2 FQNEAQ. This CDR3 is 14 amino acids long. The ends lost 4 bases at V and 2 bases at J; junction bases unmatched: 5. The CDR3 DNA follows: TGTGCCAGCAGCTACCGGGACAGCCCCTACGAGCAGTACGTC. It is translated as CASSYRDSPYEQYV.

This rearrangement joins TRBV30 to TRBJ2-3; 11 bases are shared with TRBD1. V lost 1 base and J lost 2; bases outside the gene matches: 11. The CDR3 covers 18 residues. Germline CDR1 is GTSNPN and CDR2 is SVGIG (reference sequence). CDR3 in DNA: TGTGCCTGGAGTGCCCCGGACAGGGGGCTACCGATCACAGATACGCAGTATTTT. Translation gives CAWSAPDRGLPITDTQYF.

This rearrangement joins TRBV28 to TRBJ2-2, with TRBD2 matching 7 bases. The CDR3 spans 17 residues. CDR1 and CDR2 (germline): MDHEN, SYDVKM. Trimming removed 3 bases from V and 2 bases from J; junction bases left unmatched: 9. This chain's CDR3 is CASSFHGGVGNTGELFF. The CDR3 nucleotides read TGTGCCAGCAGTTTCCATGGGGGGGTAGGCAACACCGGGGAGCTGTTTTTT.

This sequence joins TRBV2 and TRBJ1-3; a weak D match, TRBD1 (6 bases). Germline CDR1 SNHLY, CDR2 FYNNEI. The ends were cut back, 6 bases at V and 0 bases at J, with 12 bases in the middle. CDR3 length: 15 residues. The CDR3 region is CASRTGHFSGNTIYF. The CDR3 DNA sequence: TGTGCCAGCAGGACAGGACACTTCTCTGGAAACACCATATATTTT.

The CDR3 bases are TGCGCCAGCAGCCACCTCCGCACCGACAGGGGCGGTGGCTACACCTTC. Translating gives CASSHLRTDRGGGYTF. J is TRBJ1-2 and V is TRBV4-1; 8 bases agree with TRBD1. The V gene's germline CDR1 is MGHRA and CDR2 YSYEKL. The V gene end was trimmed by 3 bases and the J gene end by 7 bases; junction bases not matched to a gene: 13. This CDR3 is built from 16 residues.

The chain couples TRBV7-2 to TRBJ1-1; no firm D call. Germline assignment: CDR1 SGHTA and CDR2 FQGNSA. V gave up 5 bases and J gave up 1 base, with 8 bases separating them. CDR3 length: 13 residues. CDR3 sequence reads: CASSVYRNTEAFF. DNA for the CDR3: TGTGCCAGCAGCGTGTACAGGAACACTGAAGCTTTCTTT.

The chain has TRBV7-9 and TRBJ2-1; 7 bases match TRBD1. CDR1 and CDR2 from the germline V gene are SEHNR and FQNEAQ (reference sequence). The CDR3 has 16 amino acids. V lost 2 bases and J lost 5; bases outside the gene matches: 9. The CDR3 loop reads CASSLNPQGLDNEQFF. The CDR3 nucleotides read TGTGCCAGCAGCTTAAATCCACAGGGGCTTGACAATGAGCAGTTCTTC. Full variable domain (rest looked up from reference TRBV7-9 and TRBJ2-1): DTGVSQNPRHKITKRGQNVTFRCDPISEHNRLYWYRQTLGQGPEFLTYFQNEAQLEKSRLLSDRFSAERPKGSFSTLEIQRTEQGDSAMYLCASSLNPQGLDNEQFFGPGTRLTVL.

This sequence joins TRBV6-1 and TRBJ2-7; a possible D gene is TRBD1 (6 bases). Germline CDR1 reads MNHNS; CDR2 reads SASEGT. V was clipped by 11 bases and J by 5 bases, with 22 bases between them. CDR3 length: 14 residues. CDR3 in amino acids: CASSQGQRTHEQYF. CDR3 nucleotides: TGTGCCTCCAGCCAGGGGCAGAGGACCCACGAGCAGTACTTC.

This clone was picked up a small number of times. This chain uses TRBV9 with TRBJ2-5; D might be TRBD2 (6 bases). The V and J ends lost 0 bases and 2 bases respectively, with 8 bases between them. The CDR3 runs to 14 residues. Germline CDR1 is SGDLS and CDR2 is YYNGEE. CDR3 DNA sequence: TGTGCCAGCAGCGTAGGGAGGGTACAAGAGACCCAGTACTTC. It is translated as CASSVGRVQETQYF.

The chain carries TRBV11-3 and TRBJ1-1; D is undetermined. Germline values: CDR1 SGHNT, CDR2 YENEEA. Trimming took 0 bases from V and 4 from J, leaving 6 bases between them. The CDR3 sequence is 13 residues long. Written as DNA, the CDR3 is TGTGCCAGCAGCTTAGAGGCAGGCACTGAAGCTTTCTTT. It codes for CASSLEAGTEAFF. Full variable domain (remainder filled in from reference TRBV11-3 and TRBJ1-1): EAGVVQSPRYKIIEKKQPVAFWCNPISGHNTLYWYLQNLGQGPELLIRYENEEAVDDSQLPKDRFSAERLKGVDSTLKIQPAELGDSAVYLCASSLEAGTEAFFGQGTRLTVV.

The chain recombines TRBV28 with TRBJ1-2; 8 bases fit TRBD1. The germline V gene encodes CDR1 MDHEN and CDR2 SYDVKM. This CDR3 has 15 amino acids. V gave up 2 bases and J gave up 13 bases; unmatched junction bases: 15. CDR3 nucleotides: TGTGCCAGCAGTTTACGACTGGGGAGACCGACAGGGGTCACCTTC. It yields the protein CASSLRLGRPTGVTF.

J is TRBJ1-1 and V is TRBV25-1; perhaps TRBD1 as D (6 bases). Germline CDR1 is MGHDK and CDR2 is SYGVNS. The CDR3 loop spans 15 amino acids. V was clipped by 6 bases and J by 3 bases, with 17 bases between them. CDR3 DNA sequence: TGTGCCAGCAGGCAATCAACAGGGATCGACACTGAAGCTTTCTTT. Translation: CASRQSTGIDTEAFF.

This rearrangement joins TRBV11-3 to TRBJ2-1, with D maybe TRBD2 (5 bases). The CDR3 totals 14 residues. Looked up from germline, CDR1 is SGHNT and CDR2 is YENEEA. Trimming removed 3 bases from V and 4 bases from J, with 10 bases in between. The CDR3 nucleotides read TGTGCCAGCAGCTTGGCAAGCGGATACAATGAGCAGTTCTTC. Residues: CASSLASGYNEQFF.

The chain carries TRBV7-2 and TRBJ2-2; 7 positions match TRBD2. The V gene end was trimmed by 1 base and the J gene end by 6 bases; junction bases not matched to a gene: 2. CDR1 and CDR2 (germline): SGHTA, FQGNSA. The CDR3 length is 14 residues. The chain's CDR3 is CASSLVAGAGELFF. For the CDR3, the DNA is TGTGCCAGCAGCTTAGTGGCGGGGGCCGGGGAGCTGTTTTTT.

V usage is TRBV11-2 and J usage is TRBJ2-3, with 9 bases lining up with TRBD2. V gave up 1 base and J gave up 0 bases; unmatched junction bases: 2. Germline CDR1 reads SGHAT; CDR2 reads FQNNGV. The CDR3 extends over 16 amino acids. The CDR3 DNA sequence: TGTGCCAGCAGCTTAGTGCTAGCGGGGAGCACAGATACGCAGTATTTT. Translating it yields CASSLVLAGSTDTQYF.

The rearrangement links TRBV7-9 to TRBJ1-2; 7 bases are a match to TRBD1. The ends lost 3 bases at V and 7 bases at J; junction bases unmatched: 11. The CDR3 sequence is 15 residues long. CDR1 and CDR2 from the germline V gene are SEHNR and FQNEAQ (reference sequence). In DNA, the CDR3 is TGTGCCAGCAGCTTTGGGACAGTCTCTATTTCTGGCTACACCTTC. This sequence encodes CASSFGTVSISGYTF.

The V call is TRBV18, the J call TRBJ2-3, with 7 bases fitting TRBD2. CDR3 size: 15 residues. Trimming at V came to 5 bases and at J to 2 bases, leaving 7 bases not matched to a gene. CDR1 and CDR2 from the germline V gene are KGHSH and LQKENI. Here the CDR3 reads CASSALAENTDTQYF. CDR3 bases: TGTGCCAGCTCAGCGCTAGCGGAAAACACAGATACGCAGTATTTT.

The V call is TRBV7-9, the J call TRBJ2-3; 10 nucleotides match TRBD2. The CDR3 runs to 15 residues. The V and J ends lost 5 bases and 3 bases, in that order; junction bases with no gene match: 5. The V gene's germline CDR1 is SEHNR and CDR2 FQNEAQ (reference sequence). The chain's CDR3 is CASSILSGGTDTQYF. The DNA of the CDR3 is TGTGCCAGCAGCATCCTTAGCGGGGGGACAGATACGCAGTATTTT.

The chain combines TRBV30 with TRBJ1-5; D gene ambiguous. This CDR3 has 13 residues. Trimming took 1 base from V and 6 from J, leaving 10 bases between them. Germline V lookup: CDR1 GTSNPN, CDR2 SVGIG (reference sequence). This CDR3 reads CAWSEGETQPQHF. As DNA, the CDR3 is TGTGCCTGGAGTGAAGGAGAAACTCAGCCCCAGCATTTT.

The CDR3 loop reads CASSSPGRQPPWDEQFF. As DNA, the CDR3 is TGTGCCAGCAGCTCCCCAGGAAGGCAACCTCCTTGGGATGAGCAGTTCTTC. The chain has TRBV5-4 and TRBJ2-1; no firm D call. The CDR3 is made up of 17 amino acids. V lost 3 bases and J 8 bases, leaving 24 bases between the germline ends. The germline V gene has CDR1 SGHNT and CDR2 YYREEE (reference sequence).

The chain carries TRBV19 and TRBJ2-3, with D unclear. This CDR3 is built from 13 residues. Germline assignment: CDR1 LNHDA and CDR2 SQIVND (reference sequence). CDR3 sequence reads: CAARGTSTDTQYF. CDR3 sequence (DNA): TGTGCAGCCCGAGGAACTAGCACAGATACGCAGTATTTT.

This clone was counted once. This sequence joins TRBV11-3 and TRBJ2-3, with 7 bases matching TRBD1. Per germline, CDR1 SGHNT and CDR2 YENEEA. The CDR3 runs 14 residues. With 4 bases clipped from V and 6 bases from J, the junction kept 7 bases outside the gene matches. Here the CDR3 DNA reads TGTGCCAGCAGCTCCCGCCAGGGGGAGGATACGCAGTATTTT. Translated: CASSSRQGEDTQYF.